These 12 T cell receptor beta chains were all obtained from the same sample, sequenced in a study of blood T cells in healthy people across ages. Then a second PCR, running about 6 to 11 cycles, was carried out with a sample-barcoded 5' primer and a J-beta primer mix. TCRdb re-analysed the 5' RACE reads in MiXCR, keeping a single row per CDR3 protein. This sample yields over 600,000 distinct CDR3 sequences, of which around 50% are seen a single time; roughly 25% belongs to the top ten. Sequences were obtained from blood. These receptors were taken from a man between 40 and 49 years old in good health.

In this sample, this clonotype turned up a few times. The genes are TRBV3-1 and TRBJ2-7; D gene ambiguous. The V end lost 1 base, the J end lost 7 bases, and 17 bases lay between the germline ends. The CDR3 sequence is 15 residues long. Germline V gene sequence: CDR1 LGHDT, CDR2 YNNKEL (reference sequence). CDR3 loop: CASSQGQAMGNEQYF. CDR3 bases: TGTGCCAGCAGCCAAGGGCAGGCAATGGGCAATGAGCAGTACTTC.

The rearrangement joins TRBV3-1 to TRBJ1-1; D remains unclear. Germline V CDR1 and CDR2: LGHDT, YNNKEL (reference sequence). The CDR3 is made up of 15 amino acids. V was pared by 4 bases and J by 1 base, with 13 bases between. CDR3 sequence reads: CASSPVKVWNTEAFF. CDR3 DNA: TGTGCCAGCAGCCCAGTCAAAGTTTGGAACACTGAAGCTTTCTTT.

CDR3 nucleotide sequence: TGTGCCAGCAGCTTGGCCTTGGAGCGAGGGGCAGGAGTAGAGACCCAGTACTTC. Protein: CASSLALERGAGVETQYF. The chain recombines TRBV5-6 with TRBJ2-7; D might be TRBD1 or TRBD2, each matching 5 bases. The closer fit of TRBJ2-5 to the DNA end suggests the J call may be wrong. CDR3 length: 18 residues. CDR1 is SGHDT and CDR2 is YYEEEE in the germline V gene.

This clonotype was observed a single time. The chain combines TRBV3-1 with TRBJ1-4; D remains ambiguous. The germline CDR1 and CDR2 sequences are LGHDT and YNNKEL (reference sequence). The CDR3 runs 13 residues. Between the trimmed V and J ends, which lost 1 base and 12 bases, there was a span of 12 bases. CDR3 amino acids: CASSQVPGGELFF. The CDR3 bases are TGTGCCAGCAGCCAAGTTCCCGGTGGGGAACTGTTTTTT.

This rearrangement joins TRBV24-1 to TRBJ2-1; either TRBD1 or TRBD2 may supply D (5 bases each). The CDR3 runs to 11 residues. CDR1 is KGHDR and CDR2 is SFDVKD in the germline V gene. Deletions cut 9 bases from V and 12 bases from J, with 14 bases between. CDR3 coding DNA: TGTGCCACCGGGACCTTGGGTGGGCAGTTCTTC. Translation: CATGTLGGQFF.

Ten or more counts support this clonotype. The rearrangement uses TRBV28 and TRBJ2-1; TRBD2 matches at 8 bases. With V trimmed by 4 bases and J by 2 bases, 7 bases remained unmatched. The CDR3 loop spans 16 amino acids. Per germline, CDR1 MDHEN and CDR2 SYDVKM. The CDR3 DNA sequence: TGTGCCAGCAGTTCGTTAGCGGGGACCCCCTACAATGAGCAGTTCTTC. Protein product: CASSSLAGTPYNEQFF.

The genes are TRBV20-1 and TRBJ2-7, with TRBD1 matching over 10 bases. V dropped 6 bases and J dropped 5; count of bases not matched to a gene: 7. The CDR3 covers 13 residues. The germline V gene has CDR1 DFQATT and CDR2 SNEGSKA (reference sequence). CDR3 region: CSAPGQGLHEQYF. For the CDR3, the DNA is TGCAGTGCCCCGGGACAGGGGCTCCACGAGCAGTACTTC.

J is TRBJ2-2 and V is TRBV29-1; no reliable D call. The germline V gene has CDR1 SQVTM and CDR2 ANQGSEA. The CDR3 runs to 14 residues. The V end was cut by 2 bases, the J end by 0 bases, with 7 bases between. CDR3 sequence reads: CSVEIGANTGELFF. The CDR3 DNA sequence: TGCAGCGTTGAAATAGGCGCGAACACCGGGGAGCTGTTTTTT.

There are a few counts of this clonotype. V gene TRBV12-3 or TRBV12-4 combines with J gene TRBJ1-6; D is unclear. The CDR3 runs to 16 residues. The germline V and J ends were trimmed by 5 bases and 9 bases, with 20 bases remaining between them. CDR3 bases: TGTGCCAGCAGTCCAGGTGCGGCAGGTCGGGGTTCACCCCTCCACTTT. Encoded protein: CASSPGAAGRGSPLHF.

The chain has TRBV20-1 and TRBJ2-5, with unresolved D. The CDR3 runs 13 residues. V was pared by 3 bases and J by 5 bases, with 13 bases between. CDR1 DFQATT and CDR2 SNEGSKA come from the germline V gene (reference sequence). DNA for the CDR3: TGCAGTGCTAGTACGAGTGTGGTTGAGACCCAGTACTTC. Its translation is CSASTSVVETQYF.

This clonotype has just a few counts. The J gene is TRBJ1-2, the V gene TRBV27, with 8 bases matching TRBD1. This CDR3 is 15 amino acids long. Per germline, CDR1 MNHEY and CDR2 SMNVEV (reference sequence). The V gene end was trimmed by 3 bases and the J gene end by 2 bases; junction bases not matched to a gene: 5. The CDR3: CASSFGQGGNYGYTF. The CDR3 nucleotides are TGTGCCAGCAGTTTCGGACAGGGAGGAAACTATGGCTACACCTTC.

This clonotype has just one count. V is TRBV4-1 and J is TRBJ2-1; 8 bases match TRBD2. The CDR3 is made up of 15 amino acids. The J segment lost 7 bases and the V segment lost 1 base, leaving 6 bases of the junction unmatched. The germline V gene encodes CDR1 MGHRA and CDR2 YSYEKL. The CDR3: CASSQGRAGANEQFF. The CDR3 coding sequence is TGCGCCAGCAGCCAAGGACGAGCGGGGGCGAATGAGCAGTTCTTC.